The rows below give T cell receptor beta chains drawn from one sample of a study of EBV T-cell therapy then PD-1 blockade in nasopharyngeal carcinoma. No antigen is known for these receptors. TCRdb's table, derived via immunoSEQ multiplex PCR, lists solely in-frame clones and lacks some. Among 19,000 or so clones listed, 80% to 85% were seen once. This material consisted of CD8+ T cells from blood, taken at day 0 from a patient whose treatment included autologous EBV-specific T cells and nivolumab. All receptors derive from a man aged 35 to 55 with nasopharyngeal carcinoma. Each CDR3 is given with its conserved first and last residue. A D gene is named only where the DNA matches it firmly.

J | D | V | CDR3
TRBJ1-3 | . | TRBV14 | CASSQDLPTGRGNTIYF
TRBJ2-7 | . | TRBV5-4 | CASSQGSVFEQYF
TRBJ1-5 | . | TRBV4-3 | CASSQDLFGQFNQPQHF
TRBJ2-2 | . | TRBV4-3 | CASSGGRYAGELFF
TRBJ2-2 | . | TRBV5-4 | CASSLADYTGELFF
TRBJ2-7 | . | TRBV11-1 | CASSLGSTYEQYF
TRBJ2-1 | TRBD1 | TRBV18 | CASSPRGRESSYNEQFF
TRBJ2-5 | . | TRBV4-1 | CASSQGSSRAQETQYF
TRBJ2-3 | . | TRBV6-4 | CASSASGSGGPDTQYF
TRBJ2-7 | . | TRBV15 | CATSRGSTGVRGEQYF
TRBJ1-1 | TRBD1 | TRBV4-3 | CASSQVGTVTEAFF
TRBJ1-1 | . | TRBV24-1 | CATSDSKGMNTEAFF
TRBJ2-2 | . | TRBV19 | CASSREGTGELFF
TRBJ2-7 | TRBD2 | TRBV4-3 | CASSQLAGGPGGYEQYF
TRBJ2-7 | . | TRBV11-1 | CASSLGGAEQYF
TRBJ2-7 | . | TRBV7-6 | CASSLREDEQYF
TRBJ1-2 | . | TRBV12-3/TRBV12-4 | CASSLRSHGYTF
TRBJ2-2 | . | TRBV9 | CASSPPEGGYTGELFF
TRBJ1-2 | TRBD1 | TRBV6-5 | CATSPQGGNYGYTF
TRBJ2-1 | TRBD1 | TRBV5-4 | CASTHVGTGYNEQFF
TRBJ1-1 | . | TRBV7-9 | CASSPSRALEAFF
TRBJ2-7 | TRBD2 | TRBV19 | CASSISGGAYEQYF
TRBJ2-7 | . | TRBV20-1 | CSARIWPEQYF
TRBJ2-7 | . | TRBV6-1 | CASSEDNWAEGDEQYF
TRBJ1-2 | . | TRBV4-1 | CASSLDTAYGYTF
TRBJ2-3 | TRBD2 | TRBV6-4 | CASSAGTSGHTDTQYF
TRBJ2-3 | . | TRBV5-4 | CASSLGIDTQYF
TRBJ2-1 | . | TRBV9 | CASSAAYNEQFF
TRBJ2-3 | . | TRBV10-3 | CAISEPGGMDTQYF
TRBJ2-7 | . | TRBV21-1 | CAIGPHEQYF
TRBJ2-1 | . | TRBV11-2 | CASSLDQGRYNEQFF
TRBJ2-5 | . | TRBV19 | CASSHQETQYF
TRBJ2-3 | . | TRBV21-1 | CASSKGTDTQYF
TRBJ1-5 | TRBD1 | TRBV15 | CATSGKTGGGNQPQHF
TRBJ2-7 | . | TRBV12-3/TRBV12-4 | CASSFAYEQYF
TRBJ2-1 | . | TRBV10-3 | CAISEARATYNEQFF
TRBJ2-3 | . | TRBV7-9 | CASSLDGRVIDTQYF
TRBJ2-3 | . | TRBV7-8 | CASSQDYLNTQYF
TRBJ1-2 | . | TRBV6-6 | CASSPLKDLNYGYTF
TRBJ2-7 | . | TRBV6-6 | CASSYSGQSSYEQYF
TRBJ2-1 | . | TRBV19 | CASSNDRLSDEQFF
TRBJ2-1 | . | TRBV28 | CASSTLTESSYNEQFF
TRBJ2-7 | . | TRBV7-9 | CASSLVRNYEQYF
TRBJ1-3 | . | TRBV3-1/TRBV3-2 | CASSQDDGSGNTIYF
TRBJ2-3 | . | TRBV7-9 | CASSFPTGHLYTDTQYF
TRBJ2-6 | . | TRBV7-3 | CASSLNPTGSGANVLTF
TRBJ1-2 | . | TRBV6-5 | CASSYAPGSSYTF
TRBJ2-7 | . | TRBV5-6 | CASYKRDGTYEQYF
TRBJ2-7 | TRBD1 | TRBV28 | CASSPGQALDYEQYF
TRBJ2-7 | TRBD2 | TRBV4-3 | CASSQEGSGIYEQYF
TRBJ1-6 | TRBD1 | TRBV6-1 | CASSGLTGTGNSPLHF
TRBJ2-3 | . | TRBV6-4 | CASSRGLGGADTQYF
TRBJ1-2 | . | TRBV7-9 | CASSHRVQGSPSGYTF
TRBJ2-5 | TRBD2 | TRBV4-1 | CASSHRSGGAQETQYF
TRBJ2-7 | TRBD1 | TRBV6-5 | CASSYSTGQGVEQYF